Listed below are T cell receptor beta chains from one sample, sequenced in a study of T cell repertoires in cytomegalovirus infection. TCRdb re-analysed the reads in MiXCR, keeping a single row per CDR3 protein. The sample includes approximately 300,000 distinct CDR3 sequences, around a quarter seen only once; the top ten take 13%. The antigens for these receptors are not known. This sample comprised cultured PBMCs, obtained from culture after CMV antigen stimulation. All receptors derive from a human donor in good health (CMV status not recorded). Some clones in this sample may be carry-over from other donors' samples. Each CDR3 is given with its conserved first and last residue. A D gene is named only where the DNA matches it firmly.

D | J | length | V | CDR3
. | TRBJ1-1 | 13 | TRBV7-8 | CASSDQVNTEAFF
. | TRBJ2-3 | 14 | TRBV6-2/TRBV6-3 | CASGRSGSTDTQYF
TRBD2 | TRBJ2-2 | 16 | TRBV7-3 | CASSLSGTRRAGELFF
TRBD2 | TRBJ2-1 | 15 | TRBV28 | CASSLYAAGVIEQFF
TRBD1 | TRBJ1-1 | 15 | TRBV7-2 | CASSLTEGAVTEAFF
TRBD1 | TRBJ1-2 | 12 | TRBV20-1 | CSARDRGYGYTF
TRBD2 | TRBJ2-1 | 16 | TRBV7-8 | CASSPRTSGSNHEQFF
TRBD1 | TRBJ1-2 | 16 | TRBV18 | CASSPQTGTGRDGYTF
TRBD2 | TRBJ2-2 | 15 | TRBV7-2 | CASREAAGGTGELFF
. | TRBJ1-5 | 15 | TRBV7-2 | CASSLEPGEAQPQHF
. | TRBJ2-5 | 15 | TRBV5-4 | CASSFRRAFGETQYF
TRBD2 | TRBJ2-1 | 14 | TRBV19 | CASKEVSGSFEQFF
TRBD2 | TRBJ2-2 | 16 | TRBV7-2 | CASSLRGTSGTGELFF
. | TRBJ1-5 | 17 | TRBV4-3 | CASSQDGAGRIGQPQHF
TRBD1 | TRBJ2-5 | 16 | TRBV20-1 | CSARERTGGLGETQYF
. | TRBJ2-2 | 14 | TRBV19 | CASRAFQGHGELFF
. | TRBJ1-3 | 15 | TRBV6-6 | CASSYSGTRINTIYF
TRBD1 | TRBJ1-5 | 15 | TRBV6-1 | CASRGTDYSNQPQHF
. | TRBJ1-1 | 14 | TRBV7-8 | CASSPLGRNTEAFF
TRBD2 | TRBJ2-1 | 18 | TRBV6-2/TRBV6-3 | CASSETSGRAKIDNEQFF
. | TRBJ2-5 | 11 | TRBV7-2 | CASSLTSLMYF
. | TRBJ1-5 | 13 | TRBV7-2 | CASSFGFNQPQHF
TRBD1 | TRBJ2-3 | 13 | TRBV7-9 | CASSLTGESPQYF
. | TRBJ1-1 | 12 | TRBV7-2 | CASSLERQFPFF
. | TRBJ2-1 | 12 | TRBV6-2/TRBV6-3 | CASSLRRGVPLF
. | TRBJ2-5 | 14 | TRBV25-1 | CASSDGGLQETQYF
TRBD2 | TRBJ2-7 | 14 | TRBV28 | CASSIAGGHYEQYF
. | TRBJ2-3 | 14 | TRBV28 | CASSLLLAKDTQYF
TRBD2 | TRBJ2-5 | 15 | TRBV7-9 | CASSLLAGSMETQYF
. | TRBJ1-1 | 14 | TRBV7-9 | CASSLSRGLYEAFF
. | TRBJ2-1 | 15 | TRBV6-8 | CASSFSRALNNEQFF
TRBD2 | TRBJ2-5 | 16 | TRBV6-1 | CASSKWGTSGQETQYF
TRBD1 | TRBJ2-5 | 14 | TRBV5-1 | CASSWDRFQETQYF
TRBD2 | TRBJ2-3 | 17 | TRBV7-8 | CASSISGTSGFTDTQYF
. | TRBJ1-1 | 14 | TRBV20-1 | CSASGQRDYTEAFF
TRBD1 | TRBJ1-2 | 13 | TRBV12-3/TRBV12-4 | CASSGTDNYGYTF
. | TRBJ2-3 | 13 | TRBV5-4 | CASSLDGRGLWYF
TRBD2 | TRBJ2-5 | 19 | TRBV6-1 | CASSFSLPGASGRKETQYF
. | TRBJ2-1 | 16 | TRBV15 | CATSRSTPVSYNEQFF
TRBD1 | TRBJ1-5 | 14 | TRBV20-1 | CSASRGQNNQPQHF
TRBD1 | TRBJ2-7 | 14 | TRBV7-1 | CASSVLGQGGEQYF
. | TRBJ2-3 | 15 | TRBV27 | CASTSWGVSTDTQYF
. | TRBJ2-1 | 15 | TRBV7-6 | CASSSTGLELNEQFF
. | TRBJ1-1 | 15 | TRBV10-3 | CAISEYRRDLSEAFF
. | TRBJ2-2 | 16 | TRBV7-2 | CASSLVRPGVTGELFF
. | TRBJ2-2 | 15 | TRBV12-3/TRBV12-4 | CASSFGGTNTGELFF
. | TRBJ1-1 | 14 | TRBV18 | CASSPPSTDTEAFF
. | TRBJ2-5 | 15 | TRBV7-9 | CASRVQGGLRGTQYF
. | TRBJ2-1 | 16 | TRBV27 | CASSLSAGLSYNEQFF
. | TRBJ1-6 | 16 | TRBV7-2 | CASSPQDSGSNSPLHF